This entry features one T cell receptor beta chain sequence. Its antigen is unknown. The data were obtained in a study of cytomegalovirus exposure and HLA in healthy donors. The CDR3 length is 14 residues. The germline V and J ends were trimmed by 7 bases and 0 bases, with 12 bases remaining between them. Germline V lookup: CDR1 LNHDA, CDR2 SQIVND (reference sequence). PCR used 60 Vbeta primers and 13 Jbeta primers. Generated by immunoSEQ multiplex PCR, the TCRdb table keeps only in-frame clones and is missing some. The sample has around 64,000 clones. Findings and caveats of the study: It was approximately 150 TCR beta chains that were listed as cytomegalovirus-associated. An analysis that was carried out later associated 15,000 to 20,000 TCR beta sequences with HLA alleles at 0.05 false discovery rate.

This sequence originates from a female donor in good health and CMV-seropositive. This rearrangement joins TRBV19 to TRBJ1-1; D not certain. Sequencing input: PBMCs. CDR3 DNA: TGTGCCAGTAAGATCCCGGGAATGAACACTGAAGCTTTCTTT. As protein: CASKIPGMNTEAFF.